The present entry profiles one TCR beta chain with its context. The sample comes from a study of blood T cell repertoires in COVID-19. Original data processing: Amplifying reference gene primers gave estimates of nucleated cell counts. Generated by immunoSEQ multiplex PCR, the TCRdb table keeps only in-frame clones and is missing some. V, J and clone size are those of that table, while D and trimming were read from the DNA. Of about 69,000 clones listed, 79% are singletons. Material for sequencing was peripheral blood. The receptor was derived from a man in his 60s with acute or convalescent COVID-19.

CDR3 nucleotide sequence: TGTGCCAGCAGTTACCAACAAACAGGGGAGACCCAGTACTTC. This translates into CASSYQQTGETQYF. The V call is TRBV6-2 or TRBV6-3, the J call TRBJ2-5; D might be TRBD1 (6 bases). The ends were cut back, 2 bases at V and 5 bases at J, with 12 bases in the middle. The CDR3 spans 14 residues. In germline, CDR1 is MNHEY, CDR2 SVGEGT.